This TCR beta chain is from a study of T cell repertoires in cytomegalovirus infection. Overall study context: Epitope selection comprised recently identified HLA-C-restricted CMV epitopes and well-studied HLA-B-restricted CMV epitopes. Evidence of both CMV infection and a matching HLA type came from public TCR beta signatures.

Study-wide points: Frequencies of public TCR beta families were cumulated, and this identified carriers of CMV plus the relevant HLA. Across the ex vivo response, the dominant clonotypes were HLA-C-restricted CMV-specific TCR beta clonotypes.

As regards this clonotype: Its antigen is still unknown.

V lost 5 bases and J lost 0; bases outside the gene matches: 4. The germline V gene encodes CDR1 SGHKS and CDR2 YYEKEE (reference sequence). The CDR3 extends over 14 amino acids. TCRdb re-called the reads with MiXCR, one entry per CDR3 protein. The sample holds approximately 1,000,000 distinct CDR3 sequences, approximately 33% seen once. The sequencing here drew on cultured CD8+ T cells from PBMCs, taken from culture after CMV antigen stimulation. V usage is TRBV5-5 and J usage is TRBJ1-1, with 7 bases that match TRBD1. The sequence derives from a human donor in good health (CMV status not recorded). Some clones in this sample may be carry-over from other donors' samples. The CDR3: CASRGGQVNTEAFF. The DNA of the CDR3 is TGTGCCAGCAGGGGCGGACAGGTGAACACTGAAGCTTTCTTT.